Only a few counts were recorded for the clone carrying this T cell receptor (beta chain). Its target is unknown. CDR1 DFQATT and CDR2 SNEGSKA come from the germline V gene (reference sequence). The V gene lost 1 base and the J gene lost 5 bases, with 9 bases spanning the gap. There are 13 residues in the CDR3. The sample originates from a study of naive and memory T cell subsets. Study observations and caveats: This RNA-based method may be sensitive to activation-related transcript changes.

RNA was extracted from 2.5 ml of whole blood of healthy adults. TCR cDNA received a 3' ligated oligonucleotide that carried a UMI. Unsorted total RNA, 1 to 1000 ng, was DNase treated before reverse transcription. Reverse transcription of blood and skin TCR RNA was primed at alpha and beta constant regions. The SP2 primer and nested alpha and beta constant region primers amplified ligated cDNA in four rounds. TCRdb fed the 5' RACE reads into MiXCR, producing one record per CDR3 protein. The table shows tens of thousands of distinct CDR3 sequences, with around 4% occurring only once. The TCR was taken from a male donor in good health. The chain combines TRBV20-1 with TRBJ1-5; D might be TRBD1 (5 bases). DNA of the CDR3: TGCAGTGCTAGAGCCTGGGGGGATCAGCCCCAGCATTTT. Translating it yields CSARAWGDQPQHF.